Following are 11 T cell receptor beta chains from one sample sequenced in a study of vaccination and CD4 T cells after COVID-19. With the Oncomine TCR Beta short-read assay, DNA from cultured CD4+ T cells was sequenced. TCRdb redid the calling of the PCR reads with MiXCR, one entry per CDR3 protein. The data show about 15,000 distinct CDR3 sequences, 58% seen once. For these receptors, no antigen is known. Treatment noted: roughly nine-day PBMC culture with coronavirus spike peptide pools or control peptides (ViraFEST assay). The sequenced material came from CD4+ T cells from blood, cultured in vitro. All receptors come from a human donor who had recovered from COVID-19.

The chain uses TRBV6-1 and TRBJ1-2; unclear D gene. Germline V gene sequence: CDR1 MNHNS, CDR2 SASEGT. CDR3 length: 11 amino acids. V was pared by 6 bases and J by 8 bases, with 10 bases between. The CDR3: CASRGGIGYTF. CDR3 DNA: TGTGCCAGCAGGGGCGGGATCGGCTACACCTTC.

This chain joins TRBV25-1 and TRBJ2-7, with D possibly matching TRBD2 (5 bases). There are 15 residues in the CDR3. Germline lookup yields CDR1 MGHDK and CDR2 SYGVNS. Trimming took 1 base from V and 2 from J, leaving 12 bases between them. Here the CDR3 DNA reads TGTGCCAGCAGTGAATTTCGGGGAACCCCCTACGAGCAGTACTTC. This encodes CASSEFRGTPYEQYF.

By proportion, this clonotype is large. The chain joins TRBV3-1 to TRBJ1-5, with D unresolved. Germline V gene sequence: CDR1 LGHDT, CDR2 YNNKEL (reference sequence). The germline V and J ends were trimmed by 6 bases and 2 bases, with 8 bases remaining between them. This CDR3 spans 13 amino acids. CDR3 in DNA: TGTGCCAGCAGTGGCAGTCGCAATCAGCCCCAGCATTTT. It is translated as CASSGSRNQPQHF.

In DNA, the CDR3 is TGTGCCAGCAGCCGAATACAGGGGGCGATAGATACGCAGTATTTT. Amino acid sequence: CASSRIQGAIDTQYF. The chain links TRBV14 to TRBJ2-3, with 9 positions matching TRBD1. This CDR3 has 15 residues. The trim removed 4 bases at V and 5 bases at J, leaving 7 bases unmatched. Germline V CDR1 and CDR2: SGHDN, FVKESK.

The chain uses TRBV2 and TRBJ1-6; perhaps TRBD1 as D (5 bases). This CDR3 spans 16 amino acids. Trimming took off 8 bases at V and 0 bases at J, with 14 bases between the two ends. The germline V gene has CDR1 SNHLY and CDR2 FYNNEI. The CDR3 nucleotides read TGTGCCAGCCGGGATGAGGGGAGCTCCTATAATTCACCCCTCCACTTT. This gives the protein CASRDEGSSYNSPLHF.

The rearrangement uses TRBV28 and TRBJ2-7, with TRBD1 matching over 8 bases. This CDR3 contains 14 residues. The germline V gene encodes CDR1 MDHEN and CDR2 SYDVKM. V dropped 2 bases and J dropped 3; count of bases not matched to a gene: 3. The CDR3 reads CASSLQGAYYEQYF. The CDR3 DNA reads as TGTGCCAGCAGTTTACAGGGGGCTTACTACGAGCAGTACTTC.

The V gene is TRBV6-1, the J gene TRBJ1-1, with TRBD1 as a possible D gene (5 bases). CDR3 length: 18 residues. V lost 6 bases and J lost 4, with 27 bases in between. Germline V gene sequence: CDR1 MNHNS, CDR2 SASEGT. CDR3 in DNA: TGTGCCAGCAGCGACGGCCCCGGGACCGCCCAAGTCCCCACTGAAGCTTTCTTT. It translates to CASSDGPGTAQVPTEAFF.

This clonotype was seen a few times. V is TRBV6-1 and J is TRBJ2-7; 11 nucleotides agree with TRBD2. Germline V gene sequence: CDR1 MNHNS, CDR2 SASEGT. The CDR3 is 16 residues long. V dropped 4 bases and J dropped 3; count of bases not matched to a gene: 8. DNA of the CDR3: TGTGCCAGCAGTGTCTATACTAGCGGGAGTGGCTACGAGCAGTACTTC. This translates into CASSVYTSGSGYEQYF.

This CDR3 is CASSRDPGVGGNTIYF. The CDR3 DNA reads TGTGCCAGCAGCCGCGACCCCGGGGTTGGTGGAAACACCATATATTTT. The chain employs TRBV9 and TRBJ1-3; unclear D gene. V lost 4 bases and J 3 bases, leaving 17 bases between the germline ends. Germline V gives CDR1 SGDLS, CDR2 YYNGEE. This CDR3 is 16 amino acids long.

V gene TRBV25-1 combines with J gene TRBJ1-1; D not resolved. The CDR3 is made up of 13 amino acids. Germline CDR1 and CDR2: MGHDK and SYGVNS. Deletions cut 2 bases from V and 7 bases from J, with 11 bases between. CDR3 nucleotide sequence: TGTGCCAGCAGTGAACCCAGGACGATTGAAGCTTTCTTT. Encoded protein: CASSEPRTIEAFF. The full variable domain, with the rest looked up from reference TRBV25-1 and TRBJ1-1, is EADIYQTPRYLVIGTGKKITLECSQTMGHDKMYWYQQDPGMELHLIHYSYGVNSTEKGDLSSESTVSRIRTEHFPLTLESARPSHTSQYLCASSEPRTIEAFFGQGTRLTVV.

The DNA for the CDR3 is TGTGCCAGCAGCCTCGACAGAGACAACTATGGCTACACCTTC. Protein sequence: CASSLDRDNYGYTF. The chain carries TRBV7-9 and TRBJ1-2; D is possibly TRBD1 (5 bases). V lost 5 bases and J lost 2, with 12 bases in between. This CDR3 region has 14 residues. Germline V gene lookup returns CDR1 SEHNR and CDR2 FQNEAQ (reference sequence).